This T cell receptor beta chain was retrieved from a study of cytomegalovirus exposure and HLA in healthy donors. Whole-study findings and limits: The majority of TCR sequences were rare, yet some public TCRs appeared in many donors. The study listed some 160 cytomegalovirus-associated TCR beta chains. Most of the TCR beta V segments (in an earlier analysis) were productive either about 87% or about 30% of the time.

The PCR was carried out with 60 Vbeta primers and 13 Jbeta primers. This table comes from immunoSEQ multiplex PCR, and its TCRdb copy is limited to in-frame clones, with some not included. In the table there are some 120,000 clones, 81% of which are singletons. The table lists this clone with a count of one. Its antigen is unidentified. The CDR3 is made up of 17 amino acids. Germline V lookup: CDR1 SGHAT, CDR2 FQNNGV. J gave up 4 bases and V 3 bases, and 14 bases lay outside the gene matches. The TCR sequence derives from a woman aged 25 to 39 in good health and CMV-seronegative. The genes are TRBV11-2 and TRBJ2-5; TRBD1 matches at 7 bases. The sequenced sample consisted of PBMCs. The CDR3 DNA follows: TGTGCCAGCAGCTTCGACAGGGATGGGGTAGGGGGAGAGACCCAGTACTTC. Amino acids: CASSFDRDGVGGETQYF. Using reference TRBV11-2 and TRBJ2-5 for the parts outside the CDR3, the full variable domain is EAGVAQSPRYKIIEKRQSVAFWCNPISGHATLYWYQQILGQGPKLLIQFQNNGVVDDSQLPKDRFSAERLKGVDSTLKIQPAKLEDSAVYLCASSFDRDGVGGETQYFGPGTRLLVL.